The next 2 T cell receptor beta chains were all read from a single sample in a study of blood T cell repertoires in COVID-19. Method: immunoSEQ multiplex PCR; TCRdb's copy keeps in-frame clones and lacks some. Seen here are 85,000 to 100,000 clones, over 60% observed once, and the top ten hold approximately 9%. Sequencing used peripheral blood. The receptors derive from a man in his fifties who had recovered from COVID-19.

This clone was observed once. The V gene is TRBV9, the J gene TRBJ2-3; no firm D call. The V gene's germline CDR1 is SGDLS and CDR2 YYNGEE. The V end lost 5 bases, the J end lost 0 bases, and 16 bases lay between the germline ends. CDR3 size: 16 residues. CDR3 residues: CASSRFSSASTDTQYF. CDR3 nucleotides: TGTGCCAGCAGTAGGTTTTCGAGCGCTAGCACAGATACGCAGTATTTT.

CDR3 in DNA: TGTGCCAGCAGCAAGGCGGGAGGGACGTATGGCTACACCTTC. Translated, it gives CASSKAGGTYGYTF. The V and J genes are TRBV7-2 and TRBJ1-2, with a tentative D call TRBD1 (5 bases). V lost 5 bases and J 5 bases, leaving 15 bases between the germline ends. Germline V lookup: CDR1 SGHTA, CDR2 FQGNSA. The CDR3 is made up of 14 amino acids.